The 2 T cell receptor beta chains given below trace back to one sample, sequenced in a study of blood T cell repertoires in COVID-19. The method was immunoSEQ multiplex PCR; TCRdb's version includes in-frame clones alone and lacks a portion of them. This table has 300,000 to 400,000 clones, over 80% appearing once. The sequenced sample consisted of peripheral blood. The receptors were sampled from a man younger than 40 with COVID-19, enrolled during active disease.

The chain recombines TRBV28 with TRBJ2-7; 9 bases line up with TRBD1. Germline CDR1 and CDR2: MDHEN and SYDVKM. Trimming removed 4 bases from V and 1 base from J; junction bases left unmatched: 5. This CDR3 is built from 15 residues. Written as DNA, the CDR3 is TGTGCCAGCAGTTCCCGGACAGGGGTTTCCTACGAGCAGTACTTC. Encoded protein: CASSSRTGVSYEQYF.

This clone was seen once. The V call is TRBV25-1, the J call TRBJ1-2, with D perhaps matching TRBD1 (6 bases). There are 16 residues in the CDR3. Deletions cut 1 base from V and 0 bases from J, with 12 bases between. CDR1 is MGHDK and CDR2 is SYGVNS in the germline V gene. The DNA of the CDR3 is TGTGCCAGCAGTGAATCCCCAGGGGCGTCTAACTATGGCTACACCTTC. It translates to CASSESPGASNYGYTF.